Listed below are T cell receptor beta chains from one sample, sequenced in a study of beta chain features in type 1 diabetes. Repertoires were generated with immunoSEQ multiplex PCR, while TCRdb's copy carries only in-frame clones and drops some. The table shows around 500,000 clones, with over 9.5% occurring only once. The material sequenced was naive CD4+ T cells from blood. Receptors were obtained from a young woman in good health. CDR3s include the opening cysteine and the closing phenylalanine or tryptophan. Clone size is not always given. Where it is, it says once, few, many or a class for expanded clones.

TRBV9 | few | CASSVDTSRYEQYF
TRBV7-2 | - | CASSTQTGNNEQFF
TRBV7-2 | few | CASSLVGVEQYF
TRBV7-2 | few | CASSQTGSGNTIYF
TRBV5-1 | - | CASSLALFTGELFF
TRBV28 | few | CASSPFGRAFF
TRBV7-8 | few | CASSSHGDPNRNF
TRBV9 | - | CASSVALRQGAGDTQYF
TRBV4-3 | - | CASSHVGGSGTEAFF
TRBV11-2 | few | CASSHTAVSSGNTIYF
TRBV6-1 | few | CASRTGPDTEAFF
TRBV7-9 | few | CASSLGYGDTQYF
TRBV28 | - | CATASGDRLRGYTF
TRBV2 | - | CASISRLSGTEAFF
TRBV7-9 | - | CASSLPWGLAGVTTGELFF
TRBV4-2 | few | CASSQAWTSGRATDTQYF
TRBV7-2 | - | CASSRPTGLNTEAFF
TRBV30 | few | CAWGGRRVLNTEAFF
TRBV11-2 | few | CASSSRRGMSYNEQFF
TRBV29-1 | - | CSVSQGPTYQPQHF
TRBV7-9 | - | CASSFLDRETQYF
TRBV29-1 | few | CSDRQGINEQFF
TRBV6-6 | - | CASSSRYDEQFF
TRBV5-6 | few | CASSLVRGTGELFF
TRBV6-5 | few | CASSGDGGNTEAFF
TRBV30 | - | CAWSGNYEQYF
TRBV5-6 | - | CASSLVGGRMNTEAFF
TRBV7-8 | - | CASSLFRLGETQYF
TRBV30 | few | CAWTTYQETQYF
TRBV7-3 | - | CASSLTSRVSYNEQFF
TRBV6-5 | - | CASTQGLALHF
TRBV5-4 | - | CASSLRQGRGETQYF
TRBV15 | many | CATSREFGPPLHF
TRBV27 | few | CASSPGVRNQPQHF
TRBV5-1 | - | CASSLGSPRSGETQYF
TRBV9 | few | CASSVGTGTNYGYTF
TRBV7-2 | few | CASSRPTGAQTQYF
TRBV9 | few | CASSVVGSSGVEQFF
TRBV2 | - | CASWIRGLGYTF
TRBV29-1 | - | CSVPTYRGVAFF
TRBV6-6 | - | CASSYQGDTQYF
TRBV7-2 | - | CASGFRDSPLHF
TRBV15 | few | CATSREGRYSNQPQHF
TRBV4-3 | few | CASSPEPLSGREFF
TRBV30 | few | CAWIPRGFYEQYF
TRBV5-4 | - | CASSLDTVPGAFF